Reported below is one T cell receptor beta chain. Profiling relied on immunoSEQ multiplex PCR, and the TCRdb table lists in-frame clones only, not all of them. The sample lists approximately 980,000 clones, approximately 80% occurring once. This record comes from a study of shared clonotypes between healthy human individuals. Study-level background: The plates for each donor numbered three CD4 naive, three CD4 memory, two CD8 naive and one CD8 memory.

The V and J ends lost 6 bases and 5 bases respectively, with 11 bases between them. Germline V gives CDR1 SNHLY, CDR2 FYNNEI. The CDR3 totals 13 residues. This TCR came from a man between 18 and 29 years old in good health. The sequenced material came from memory CD4+ T cells sorted from blood. This sample's subset: CD45RA-negative fraction. The gene calls are TRBV2 and TRBJ1-5; D gene unclear. The CDR3 DNA follows: TGTGCCAGCAGCGTTTATTTATATCAGCCCCAGCATTTT. It yields the protein CASSVYLYQPQHF.